This TCR beta chain derives from a study of blood T cell repertoires in COVID-19. CDR1 MDHEN and CDR2 SYDVKM come from the germline V gene. This CDR3 is 16 amino acids long. The V segment lost 6 bases and the J segment 0 bases; nucleotides outside the gene matches: 8. Assay used: immunoSEQ multiplex PCR; TCRdb lists only in-frame clones, some missing. The profile shows about 330,000 clones, 88% of them singletons. Participants, about 18 to 95 years old, spanned 25 or so US areas. This chain links TRBV28 with TRBJ1-5, with 7 bases identical to TRBD1. This clonotype was sampled from a man aged 25-45 years who had recovered from COVID-19. Sequencing was performed on PBMCs or T cells enriched from blood (not recorded which). The CDR3 spells CASSSPTGSSNQPQHF. CDR3 in DNA: TGTGCCAGCAGCTCTCCGACAGGGTCTAGCAATCAGCCCCAGCATTTT.